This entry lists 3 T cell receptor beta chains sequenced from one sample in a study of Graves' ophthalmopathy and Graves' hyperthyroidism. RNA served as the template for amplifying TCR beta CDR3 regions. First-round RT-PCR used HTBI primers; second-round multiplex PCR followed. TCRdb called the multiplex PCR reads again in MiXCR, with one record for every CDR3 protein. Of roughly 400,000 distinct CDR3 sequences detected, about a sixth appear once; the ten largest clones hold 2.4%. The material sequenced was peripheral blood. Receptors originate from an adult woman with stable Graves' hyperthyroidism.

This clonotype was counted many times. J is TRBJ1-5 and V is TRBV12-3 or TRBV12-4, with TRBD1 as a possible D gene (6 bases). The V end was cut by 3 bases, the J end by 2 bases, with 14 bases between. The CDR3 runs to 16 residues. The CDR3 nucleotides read TGTGCCAGCAGTTTCGGGGGGCGCGTCGGCAATCAGCCCCAGCATTTT. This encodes CASSFGGRVGNQPQHF.

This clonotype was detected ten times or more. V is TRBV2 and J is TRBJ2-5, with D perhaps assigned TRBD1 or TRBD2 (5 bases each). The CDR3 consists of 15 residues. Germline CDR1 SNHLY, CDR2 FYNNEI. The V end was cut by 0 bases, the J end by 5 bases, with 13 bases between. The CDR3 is CASSEAAQRGETQYF. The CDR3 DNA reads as TGTGCCAGCAGTGAAGCGGCACAGAGGGGTGAGACCCAGTACTTC.

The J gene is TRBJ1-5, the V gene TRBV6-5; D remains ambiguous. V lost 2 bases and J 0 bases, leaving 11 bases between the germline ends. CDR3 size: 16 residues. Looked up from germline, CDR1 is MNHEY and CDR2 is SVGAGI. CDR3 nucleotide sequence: TGTGCCAGCAGTTACGAGGGCCTATATAGCAATCAGCCCCAGCATTTT. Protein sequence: CASSYEGLYSNQPQHF.